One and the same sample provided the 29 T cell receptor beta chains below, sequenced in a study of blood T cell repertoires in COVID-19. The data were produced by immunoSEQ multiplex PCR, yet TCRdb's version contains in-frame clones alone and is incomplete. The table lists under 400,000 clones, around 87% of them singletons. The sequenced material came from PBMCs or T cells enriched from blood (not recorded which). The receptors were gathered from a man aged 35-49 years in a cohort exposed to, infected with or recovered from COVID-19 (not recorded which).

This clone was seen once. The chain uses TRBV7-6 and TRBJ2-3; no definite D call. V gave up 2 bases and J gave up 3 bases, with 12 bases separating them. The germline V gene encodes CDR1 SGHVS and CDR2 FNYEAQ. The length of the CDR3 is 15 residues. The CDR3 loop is CASSLSWSGTDTQYF. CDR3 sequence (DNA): TGTGCCAGCAGCTTAAGTTGGAGTGGAACAGATACGCAGTATTTT.

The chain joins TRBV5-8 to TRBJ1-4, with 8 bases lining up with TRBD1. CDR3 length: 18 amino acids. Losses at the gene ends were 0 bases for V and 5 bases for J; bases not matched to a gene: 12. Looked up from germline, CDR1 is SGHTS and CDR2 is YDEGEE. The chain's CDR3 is CASSLAQGSRGRNEKLFF. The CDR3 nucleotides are TGTGCCAGCAGCTTGGCTCAGGGGTCCAGGGGGCGAAATGAAAAACTGTTTTTT.

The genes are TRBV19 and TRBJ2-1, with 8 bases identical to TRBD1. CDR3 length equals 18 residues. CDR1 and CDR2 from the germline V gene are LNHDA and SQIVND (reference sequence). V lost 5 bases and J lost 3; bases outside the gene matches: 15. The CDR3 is CASSPDSTDRGFYNEQFF. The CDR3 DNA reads TGTGCCAGTAGTCCAGACAGTACCGACAGGGGCTTCTACAATGAGCAGTTCTTC.

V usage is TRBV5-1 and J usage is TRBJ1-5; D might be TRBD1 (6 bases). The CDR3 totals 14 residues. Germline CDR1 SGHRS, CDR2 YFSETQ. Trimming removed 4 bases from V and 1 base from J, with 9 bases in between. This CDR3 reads CASSPTGSNQPQHF. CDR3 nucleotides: TGCGCCAGCAGCCCGACAGGAAGCAATCAGCCCCAGCATTTT.

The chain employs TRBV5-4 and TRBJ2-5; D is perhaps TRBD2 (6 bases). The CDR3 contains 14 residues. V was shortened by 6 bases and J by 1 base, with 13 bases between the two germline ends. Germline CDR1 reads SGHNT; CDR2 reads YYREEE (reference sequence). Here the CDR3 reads CASTRDWSQETQYF. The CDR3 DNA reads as TGTGCCAGCACCCGGGACTGGTCCCAAGAGACCCAGTACTTC.

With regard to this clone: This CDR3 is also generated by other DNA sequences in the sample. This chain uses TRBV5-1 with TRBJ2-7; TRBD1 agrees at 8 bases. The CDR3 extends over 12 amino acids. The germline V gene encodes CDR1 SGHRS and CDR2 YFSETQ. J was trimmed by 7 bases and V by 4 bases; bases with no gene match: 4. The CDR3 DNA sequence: TGCGCCAGCAGCCTCGGGACAGGTGAGCAGTACTTC. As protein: CASSLGTGEQYF.

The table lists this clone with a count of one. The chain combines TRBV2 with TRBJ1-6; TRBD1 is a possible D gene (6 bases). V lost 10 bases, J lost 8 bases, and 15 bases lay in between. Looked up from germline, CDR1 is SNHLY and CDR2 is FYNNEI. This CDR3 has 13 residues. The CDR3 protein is CATRGQIDSPLHF. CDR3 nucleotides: TGTGCCACGAGAGGACAGATCGATTCACCCCTCCACTTT.

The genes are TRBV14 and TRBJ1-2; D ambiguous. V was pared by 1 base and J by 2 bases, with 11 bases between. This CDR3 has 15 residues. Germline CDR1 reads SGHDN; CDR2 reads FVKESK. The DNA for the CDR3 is TGTGCCAGCAGCCAAGGCGTCCAACGAAACTATGGCTACACCTTC. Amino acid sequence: CASSQGVQRNYGYTF.

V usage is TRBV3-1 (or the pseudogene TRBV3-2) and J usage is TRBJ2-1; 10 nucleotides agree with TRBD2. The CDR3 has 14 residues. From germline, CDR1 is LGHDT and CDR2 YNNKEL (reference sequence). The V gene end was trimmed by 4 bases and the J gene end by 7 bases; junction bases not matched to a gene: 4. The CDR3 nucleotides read TGTGCCAGCAGCCGAAGCGGGAGGGGGAATGAGCAGTTCTTC. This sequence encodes CASSRSGRGNEQFF.

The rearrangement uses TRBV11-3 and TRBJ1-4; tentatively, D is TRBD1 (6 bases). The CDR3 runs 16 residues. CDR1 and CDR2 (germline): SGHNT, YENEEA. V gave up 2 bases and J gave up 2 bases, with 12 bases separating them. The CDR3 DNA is TGTGCCAGCAGCTTAAATGACAGGCTGACTAATGAAAAACTGTTTTTT. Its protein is CASSLNDRLTNEKLFF.

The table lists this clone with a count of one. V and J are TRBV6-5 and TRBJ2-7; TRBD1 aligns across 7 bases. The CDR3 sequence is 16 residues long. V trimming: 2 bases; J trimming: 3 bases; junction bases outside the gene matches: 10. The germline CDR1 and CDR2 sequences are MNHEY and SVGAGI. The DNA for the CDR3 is TGTGCCAGCAGTTACACGTCGGGACAGTTTCACTACGAGCAGTACTTC. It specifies CASSYTSGQFHYEQYF.

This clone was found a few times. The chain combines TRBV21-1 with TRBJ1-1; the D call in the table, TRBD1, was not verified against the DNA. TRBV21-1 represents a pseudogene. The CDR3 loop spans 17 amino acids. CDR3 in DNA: TGTGCCAGCAGCAAAGTTGACAGGGGGCGCGGGGACACTGAAGCTTTCTTT. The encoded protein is CASSKVDRGRGDTEAFF.

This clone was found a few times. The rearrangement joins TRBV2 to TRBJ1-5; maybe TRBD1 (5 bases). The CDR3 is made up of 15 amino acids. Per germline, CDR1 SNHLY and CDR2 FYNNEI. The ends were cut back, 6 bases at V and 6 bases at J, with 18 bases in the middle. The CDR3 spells CASSQVGGSTQPQHF. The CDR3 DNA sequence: TGTGCCAGCAGCCAGGTGGGGGGATCGACTCAGCCCCAGCATTTT.

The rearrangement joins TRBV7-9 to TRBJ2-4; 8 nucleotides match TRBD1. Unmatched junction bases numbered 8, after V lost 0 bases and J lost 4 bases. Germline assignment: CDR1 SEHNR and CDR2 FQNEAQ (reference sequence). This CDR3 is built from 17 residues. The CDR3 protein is CASSLAGGTGGKNIQYF. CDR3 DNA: TGTGCCAGCAGCTTAGCGGGCGGTACAGGGGGTAAAAACATTCAGTACTTC.

CDR3 coding DNA: TGTGCCAGCAGGAACTGGGGGGGTGAGCAGCCCCAGCATTTT. Encoded protein: CASRNWGGEQPQHF. The J gene is TRBJ1-5, the V gene TRBV6-5; TRBD1 is a possible D gene (5 bases). From germline, CDR1 is MNHEY and CDR2 SVGAGI. There are 14 residues in the CDR3. V was clipped by 6 bases and J by 7 bases, with 16 bases between them.

The CDR3 is CASSPGAGVLREQYF. The CDR3 DNA follows: TGTGCCAGCTCACCAGGGGCAGGGGTTCTACGCGAGCAGTACTTC. The rearrangement uses TRBV18 and TRBJ2-7; TRBD1 is a possible D gene (6 bases). Trimming took off 2 bases at V and 6 bases at J, with 17 bases between the two ends. CDR1 and CDR2 from the germline V gene are KGHSH and LQKENI. This CDR3 has 15 amino acids.

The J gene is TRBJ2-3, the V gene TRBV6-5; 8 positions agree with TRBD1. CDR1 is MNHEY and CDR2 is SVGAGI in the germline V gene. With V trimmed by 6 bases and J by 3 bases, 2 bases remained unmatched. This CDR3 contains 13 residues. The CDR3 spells CASRRQGTDTQYF. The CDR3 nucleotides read TGTGCCAGCAGACGACAGGGGACAGATACGCAGTATTTT.

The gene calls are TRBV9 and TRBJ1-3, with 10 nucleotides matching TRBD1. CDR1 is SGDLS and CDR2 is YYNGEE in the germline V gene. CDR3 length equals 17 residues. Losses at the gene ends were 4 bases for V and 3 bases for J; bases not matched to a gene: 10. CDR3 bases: TGTGCCAGCAGCACCCGACAGGGGGCAAGCGGTGGAAACACCATATATTTT. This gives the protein CASSTRQGASGGNTIYF.

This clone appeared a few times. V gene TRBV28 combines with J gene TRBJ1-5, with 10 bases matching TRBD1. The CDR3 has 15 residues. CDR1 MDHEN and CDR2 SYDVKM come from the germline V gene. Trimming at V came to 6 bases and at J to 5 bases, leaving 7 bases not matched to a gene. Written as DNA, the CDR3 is TGTGCCAGCAGAGCGGGACAGGGGATCGATCAGCCCCAGCATTTT. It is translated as CASRAGQGIDQPQHF. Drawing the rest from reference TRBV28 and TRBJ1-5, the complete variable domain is DVKVTQSSRYLVKRTGEKVFLECVQDMDHENMFWYRQDPGLGLRLIYFSYDVKMKEKGDIPEGYSVSREKKERFSLILESASTNQTSMYLCASRAGQGIDQPQHFGDGTRLSIL.

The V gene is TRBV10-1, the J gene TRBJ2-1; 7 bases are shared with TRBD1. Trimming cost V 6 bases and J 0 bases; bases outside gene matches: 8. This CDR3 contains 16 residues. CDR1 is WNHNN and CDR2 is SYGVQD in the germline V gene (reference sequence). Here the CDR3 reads CASRGGQALSYNEQFF. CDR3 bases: TGCGCCAGCAGGGGTGGACAGGCCCTCTCCTACAATGAGCAGTTCTTC.

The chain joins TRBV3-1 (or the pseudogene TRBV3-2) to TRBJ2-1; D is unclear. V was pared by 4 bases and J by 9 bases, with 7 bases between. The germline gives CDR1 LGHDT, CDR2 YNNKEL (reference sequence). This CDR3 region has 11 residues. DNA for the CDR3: TGTGCCAGCAGCCTCTCCTCTGAGCAGTTCTTC. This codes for CASSLSSEQFF.

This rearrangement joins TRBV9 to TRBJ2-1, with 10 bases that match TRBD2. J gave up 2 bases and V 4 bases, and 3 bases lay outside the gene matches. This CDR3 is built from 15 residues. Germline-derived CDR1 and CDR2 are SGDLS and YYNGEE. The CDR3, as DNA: TGTGCCAGCAGCACCCTAGCGGGGGCCTACAATGAGCAGTTCTTC. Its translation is CASSTLAGAYNEQFF.

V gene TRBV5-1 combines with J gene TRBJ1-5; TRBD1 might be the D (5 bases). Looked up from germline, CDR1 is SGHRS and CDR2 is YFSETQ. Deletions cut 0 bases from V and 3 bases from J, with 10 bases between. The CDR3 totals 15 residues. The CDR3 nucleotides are TGCGCCAGCAGCTTGGTAGGTGGGGCCAATCAGCCCCAGCATTTT. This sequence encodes CASSLVGGANQPQHF.

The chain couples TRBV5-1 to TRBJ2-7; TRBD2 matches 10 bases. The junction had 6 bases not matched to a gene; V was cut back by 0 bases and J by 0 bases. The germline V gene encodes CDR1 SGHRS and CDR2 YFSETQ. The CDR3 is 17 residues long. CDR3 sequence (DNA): TGCGCCAGCAGCTTGGTAAGACTAGCGGGTACCTCCTACGAGCAGTACTTC. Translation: CASSLVRLAGTSYEQYF.

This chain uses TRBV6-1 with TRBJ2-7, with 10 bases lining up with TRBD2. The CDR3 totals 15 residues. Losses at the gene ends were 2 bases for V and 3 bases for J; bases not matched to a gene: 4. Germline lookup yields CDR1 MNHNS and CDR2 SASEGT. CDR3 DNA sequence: TGTGCCAGCAGTGAAACTCTAGCGGGAGACTACGAGCAGTACTTC. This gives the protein CASSETLAGDYEQYF.

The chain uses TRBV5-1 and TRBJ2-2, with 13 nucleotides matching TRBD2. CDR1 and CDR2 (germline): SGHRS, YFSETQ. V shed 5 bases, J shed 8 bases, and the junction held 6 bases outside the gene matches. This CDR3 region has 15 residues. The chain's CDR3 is CASRGTSGTVGELFF. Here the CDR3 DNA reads TGCGCCAGCAGAGGGACTAGCGGGACGGTTGGGGAGCTGTTTTTT.

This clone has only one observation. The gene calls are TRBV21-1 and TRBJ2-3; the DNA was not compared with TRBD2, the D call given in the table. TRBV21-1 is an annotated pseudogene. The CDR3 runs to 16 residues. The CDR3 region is CASSKGVGREGDTQYF. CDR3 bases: TGTGCCAGCAGCAAAGGTGTGGGCAGGGAGGGGGATACGCAGTATTTT.

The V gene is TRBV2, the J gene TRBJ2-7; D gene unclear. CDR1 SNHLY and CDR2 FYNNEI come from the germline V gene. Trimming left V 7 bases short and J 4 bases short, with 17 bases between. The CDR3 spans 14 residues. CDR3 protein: CASNGQGGNYEQYF. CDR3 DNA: TGTGCCAGCAACGGTCAAGGCGGCAATTACGAGCAGTACTTC.

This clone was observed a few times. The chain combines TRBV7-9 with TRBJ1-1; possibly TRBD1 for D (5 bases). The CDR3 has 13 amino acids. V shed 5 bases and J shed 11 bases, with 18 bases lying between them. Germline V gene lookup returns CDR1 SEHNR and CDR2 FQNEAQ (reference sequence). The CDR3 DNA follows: TGTGCCAGCAGCCTACCAACGGTGGGGCGTGCTTTCTTT. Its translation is CASSLPTVGRAFF.